The present T cell receptor beta chain was sequenced within a study of CD8 T cells in ankylosing spondylitis. TCRdb reprocessed the 5' RACE reads with MiXCR, giving one entry per CDR3 protein. The data hold more than 500,000 distinct CDR3 sequences, with roughly 5% observed a single time. In this sample, this clonotype turned up many times. Its antigen is unidentified. V was clipped by 7 bases and J by 6 bases; unmatched bases: 9. This CDR3 has 16 amino acids. The germline gives CDR1 SGHRS, CDR2 YFSETQ. General study results and limits: Several highly homologous variants made up a TCR beta motif, and this motif appeared characteristic of ankylosing spondylitis blood.

The clonotype was recovered from a male donor with ankylosing spondylitis. The V gene is TRBV5-1, the J gene TRBJ2-2; 13 bases fit TRBD2. The sample was blood, either unsorted or a sorted T cell fraction (not recorded which). The CDR3 loop reads CASGTSGTQVAGELFF. The CDR3 region has the DNA TGCGCCAGCGGGACTAGCGGGACCCAAGTAGCCGGGGAGCTGTTTTTT.